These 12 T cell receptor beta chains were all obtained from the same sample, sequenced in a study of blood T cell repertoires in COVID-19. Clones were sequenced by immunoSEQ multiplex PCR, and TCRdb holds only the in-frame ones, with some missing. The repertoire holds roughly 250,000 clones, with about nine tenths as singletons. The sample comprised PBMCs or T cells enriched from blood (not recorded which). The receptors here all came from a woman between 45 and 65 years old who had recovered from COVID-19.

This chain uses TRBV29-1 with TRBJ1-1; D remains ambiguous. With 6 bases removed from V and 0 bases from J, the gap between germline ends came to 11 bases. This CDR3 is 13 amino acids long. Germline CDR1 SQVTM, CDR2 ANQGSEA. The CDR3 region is CSVEDGMNTEAFF. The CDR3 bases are TGCAGCGTCGAGGATGGCATGAACACTGAAGCTTTCTTT.

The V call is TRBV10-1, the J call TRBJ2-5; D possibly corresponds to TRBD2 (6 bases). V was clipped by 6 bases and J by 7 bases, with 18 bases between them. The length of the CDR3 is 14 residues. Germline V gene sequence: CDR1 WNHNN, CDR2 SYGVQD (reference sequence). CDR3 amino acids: CASSPRGTKSTQYF. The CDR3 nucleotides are TGCGCCAGCAGCCCCCGGGGGACCAAGTCGACCCAGTACTTC.

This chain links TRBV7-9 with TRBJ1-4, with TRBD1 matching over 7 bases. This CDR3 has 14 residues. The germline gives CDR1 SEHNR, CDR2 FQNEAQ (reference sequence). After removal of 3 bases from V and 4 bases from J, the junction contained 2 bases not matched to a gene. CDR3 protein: CASSLTGNNEKLFF. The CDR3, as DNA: TGTGCCAGCAGCTTGACAGGGAATAATGAAAAACTGTTTTTT.

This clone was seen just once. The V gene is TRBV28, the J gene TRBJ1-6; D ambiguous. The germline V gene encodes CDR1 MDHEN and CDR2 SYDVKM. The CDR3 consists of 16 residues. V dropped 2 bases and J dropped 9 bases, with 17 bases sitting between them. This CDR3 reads CASSLALYTVSSPLHF. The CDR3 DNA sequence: TGTGCCAGCAGTTTAGCTTTATACACCGTAAGTTCACCCCTCCACTTT.

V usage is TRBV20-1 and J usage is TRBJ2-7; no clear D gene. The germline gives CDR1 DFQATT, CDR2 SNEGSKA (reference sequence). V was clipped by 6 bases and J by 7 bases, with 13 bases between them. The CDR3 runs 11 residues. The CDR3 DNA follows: TGCAGTGCGAAAGAGATGAGGGAGCAGTACTTC. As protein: CSAKEMREQYF.

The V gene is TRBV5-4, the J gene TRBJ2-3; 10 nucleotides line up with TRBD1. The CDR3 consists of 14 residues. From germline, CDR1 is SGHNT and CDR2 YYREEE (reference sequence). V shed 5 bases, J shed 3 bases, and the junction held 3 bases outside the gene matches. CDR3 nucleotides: TGTGCCAGCAGGTGGACAGGGGGAACAGATACGCAGTATTTT. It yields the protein CASRWTGGTDTQYF.

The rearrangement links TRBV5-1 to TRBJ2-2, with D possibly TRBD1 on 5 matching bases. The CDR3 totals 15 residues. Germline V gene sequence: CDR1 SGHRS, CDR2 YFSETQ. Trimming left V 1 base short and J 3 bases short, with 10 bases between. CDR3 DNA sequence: TGCGCCAGCAGCTTGTGGGGCGCGGACACCGGGGAGCTGTTTTTT. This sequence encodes CASSLWGADTGELFF.

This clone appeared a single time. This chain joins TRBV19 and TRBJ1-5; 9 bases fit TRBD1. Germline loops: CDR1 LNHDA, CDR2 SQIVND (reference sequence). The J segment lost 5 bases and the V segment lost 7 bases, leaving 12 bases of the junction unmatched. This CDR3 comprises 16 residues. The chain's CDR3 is CASKLFRTGVDQPQHF. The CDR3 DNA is TGTGCCAGTAAACTCTTCCGGACAGGGGTTGATCAGCCCCAGCATTTT.

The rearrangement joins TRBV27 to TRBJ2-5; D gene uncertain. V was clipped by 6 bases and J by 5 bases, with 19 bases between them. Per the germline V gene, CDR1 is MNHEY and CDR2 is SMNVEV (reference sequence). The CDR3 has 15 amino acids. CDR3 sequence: CASRPSRSVWETQYF. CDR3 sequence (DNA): TGTGCCAGCAGACCTAGTAGGTCGGTTTGGGAGACCCAGTACTTC.

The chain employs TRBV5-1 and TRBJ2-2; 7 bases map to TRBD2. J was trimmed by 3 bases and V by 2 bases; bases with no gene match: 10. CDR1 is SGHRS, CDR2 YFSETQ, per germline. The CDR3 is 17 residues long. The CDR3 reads CASSFIAGTTDTGELFF. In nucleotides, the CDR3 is TGCGCCAGCAGCTTTATTGCTGGGACTACAGACACCGGGGAGCTGTTTTTT.

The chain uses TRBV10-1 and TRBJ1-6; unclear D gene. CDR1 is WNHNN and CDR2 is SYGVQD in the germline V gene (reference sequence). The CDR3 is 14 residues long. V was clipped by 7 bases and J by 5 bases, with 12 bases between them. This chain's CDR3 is CASTRCHHNSPLHF. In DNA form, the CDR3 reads TGCGCCAGCACCCGGTGTCATCATAATTCACCCCTCCACTTT.

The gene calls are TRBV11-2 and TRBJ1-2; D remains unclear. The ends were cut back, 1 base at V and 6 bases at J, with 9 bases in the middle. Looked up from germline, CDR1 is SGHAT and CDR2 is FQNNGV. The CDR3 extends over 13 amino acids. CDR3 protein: CASSLGQANGYTF. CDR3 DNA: TGTGCCAGCAGCTTAGGTCAGGCGAATGGCTACACCTTC.